This record concerns one T cell receptor beta chain sequence. The sample originates from a study of blood T cell repertoires in COVID-19. Overall study: T cells, B-cell-depleted T cells, or PBMCs supplied cDNA or gDNA.

Germline CDR1 LNHDA, CDR2 SQIVND (reference sequence). The CDR3 has 14 amino acids. Trimming shortened V by 5 bases and J by 3 bases, and 11 bases separated the two germline ends. Libraries were prepared by immunoSEQ multiplex PCR; TCRdb keeps only in-frame clonotypes and omits some of them. The sample lists some 260,000 clones; 70% to 90% were seen once. The chain recombines TRBV19 with TRBJ1-5, with D unclear. Material for sequencing was peripheral blood. The clonotype originates from a woman aged 40 to 50 who had recovered from COVID-19. CDR3 DNA sequence: TGTGCCAGTAGTCCCCTTGCGGACAATCAGCCCCAGCATTTT. This gives the protein CASSPLADNQPQHF.